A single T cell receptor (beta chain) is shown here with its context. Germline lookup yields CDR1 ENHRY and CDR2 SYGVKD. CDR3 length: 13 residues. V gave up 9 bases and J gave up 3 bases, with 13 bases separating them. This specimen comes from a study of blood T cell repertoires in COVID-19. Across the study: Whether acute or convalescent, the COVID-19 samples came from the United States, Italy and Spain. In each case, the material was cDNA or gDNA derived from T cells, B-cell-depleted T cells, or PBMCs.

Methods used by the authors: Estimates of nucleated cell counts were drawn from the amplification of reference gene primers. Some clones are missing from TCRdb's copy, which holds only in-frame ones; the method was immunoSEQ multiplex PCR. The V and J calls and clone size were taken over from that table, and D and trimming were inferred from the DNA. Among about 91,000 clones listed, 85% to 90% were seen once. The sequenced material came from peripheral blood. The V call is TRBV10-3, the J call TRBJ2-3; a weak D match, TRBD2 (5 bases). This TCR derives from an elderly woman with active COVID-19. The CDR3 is CAIKGEGTDTQYF. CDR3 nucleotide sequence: TGTGCCATAAAGGGCGAGGGAACAGATACGCAGTATTTT.